The present TCR beta chain was sequenced within a study of CXCR3-negative and CXCR3-positive naive CD8 T cells. Study outcomes and limitations: PBMCs showed partially decreased CXCR3 expression after cryopreservation, and most assays used fresh PBMCs. Whereas both naive subsets had comparably high diversity, memory CD8+ cells had much lower diversity.

Through 5' RACE with UMI labels, the TRB cDNA libraries were prepared. One entry per CDR3 protein, without DNA, is what TCRdb gives after re-calling the 5' RACE reads. Across approximately 62,000 distinct CDR3 sequences, the top ten clones capture approximately 4.5% of the sample. From germline, CDR1 is ENHRY and CDR2 SYGVKD. There are 16 residues in the CDR3. The naive CD8+ gate required CD45RO-CCR7+CD27+CD95- phenotype. On this clonotype: Its antigen is undetermined.

The sample consisted of naive CXCR3- CD8+ T cells from blood. As for subset: CD45RO-CCR7+CD27+CD95- naive CD8+ T cells lacking CXCR3 (TNR3-). The V gene is TRBV10-3, the J gene TRBJ2-3; no DNA is available, so the TRBD2 call from TCRdb remains unchecked. This receptor was taken from a human donor in good health. Some clones in this sample may be carry-over from other donors' samples. This chain's CDR3 is CAISDRGERGTDTQYF.